Presented here are 20 T cell receptor beta chains from one specimen sequenced in a study of cytomegalovirus exposure and HLA in healthy donors. 13 Jbeta primers and 60 Vbeta primers were used for the PCR. The repertoire was sequenced with immunoSEQ multiplex PCR; TCRdb's copy has only in-frame clones and lacks some. The data contain about 180,000 clones, around 77% of them singletons. The sequencing input was PBMCs. The source of these receptors is a man aged 55-75 years in good health and CMV-seronegative.

The chain has TRBV2 and TRBJ1-5; 8 bases match TRBD1. The germline CDR1 and CDR2 sequences are SNHLY and FYNNEI. J lost 6 bases, V lost 3 bases, and 13 bases had no gene match. The CDR3 is made up of 17 amino acids. CDR3 sequence reads: CASSENRSGQGGQPQHF. In DNA form, the CDR3 reads TGTGCCAGCAGTGAGAATCGCTCCGGACAGGGCGGTCAGCCCCAGCATTTT.

The CDR3 loop reads CASSFLRDSPLHF. Here the CDR3 DNA reads TGTGCCAGCAGTTTTTTGAGGGATTCACCCCTCCACTTT. V is TRBV28 and J is TRBJ1-6, with no clear D. V dropped 3 bases and J dropped 8 bases, with 8 bases sitting between them. The CDR3 consists of 13 residues. The germline gives CDR1 MDHEN, CDR2 SYDVKM.

CDR3 bases: TGTGCCAGCAGTTTAAATCCCTCTCCCGGAAACACCATATATTTT. It codes for CASSLNPSPGNTIYF. The chain is built from TRBV27 and TRBJ1-3; D gene ambiguous. The ends were cut back, 2 bases at V and 4 bases at J, with 12 bases in the middle. CDR3 length: 15 amino acids. Germline CDR1 and CDR2: MNHEY and SMNVEV (reference sequence).

This clone was recorded once. V gene TRBV2 combines with J gene TRBJ2-6; 9 bases match TRBD1. Germline V gene sequence: CDR1 SNHLY, CDR2 FYNNEI. The CDR3 totals 17 residues. V shed 2 bases and J 3 bases; nucleotides not matched to a gene: 5. CDR3 in amino acids: CASSEPRDRVGANVLTF. In DNA form, the CDR3 reads TGTGCCAGCAGTGAACCCCGGGACAGGGTTGGGGCCAACGTCCTGACTTTC. Filled out from reference TRBV2 and TRBJ2-6, the complete variable domain reads EPEVTQTPSHQVTQMGQEVILRCVPISNHLYFYWYRQILGQKVEFLVSFYNNEISEKSEIFDDQFSVERPDGSNFTLKIRSTKLEDSAMYFCASSEPRDRVGANVLTFGAGSRLTVL.

The rearrangement uses TRBV6-1 and TRBJ1-5; a possible D gene is TRBD1 (6 bases). Deletions cut 2 bases from V and 0 bases from J, with 8 bases between. CDR3 length: 15 residues. Germline assignment: CDR1 MNHNS and CDR2 SASEGT. CDR3 nucleotides: TGTGCCAGCAGTGAAAGGGGGAATAGCAATCAGCCCCAGCATTTT. It translates to CASSERGNSNQPQHF.

The chain recombines TRBV11-2 with TRBJ1-5; possible D gene TRBD1, 6 bases. V was cut by 5 bases and J by 0 bases, with 11 bases left in between. Germline V CDR1 and CDR2: SGHAT, FQNNGV. The CDR3 spans 15 residues. CDR3 sequence (DNA): TGTGCCAGCAGCGCCGGGACACATAGCAATCAGCCCCAGCATTTT. Translated: CASSAGTHSNQPQHF. Full variable domain (missing parts from reference TRBV11-2 and TRBJ1-5): EAGVAQSPRYKIIEKRQSVAFWCNPISGHATLYWYQQILGQGPKLLIQFQNNGVVDDSQLPKDRFSAERLKGVDSTLKIQPAKLEDSAVYLCASSAGTHSNQPQHFGDGTRLSIL.

The count of this clone is one. The V call is TRBV19, the J call TRBJ2-3; 9 positions match TRBD2. With 3 bases clipped from V and 3 bases from J, the junction kept 4 bases outside the gene matches. Germline V gene lookup returns CDR1 LNHDA and CDR2 SQIVND (reference sequence). CDR3 size: 15 residues. CDR3 in amino acids: CASSIASGETDTQYF. The DNA of the CDR3 is TGTGCCAGTAGTATTGCTAGCGGGGAAACAGATACGCAGTATTTT.

CDR3 coding DNA: TGTGCCATCAGGTCGGGACAGGACAATGAAAAACTGTTTTTT. Protein product: CAIRSGQDNEKLFF. The chain links TRBV10-3 to TRBJ1-4; 8 bases line up with TRBD1. Germline V gene sequence: CDR1 ENHRY, CDR2 SYGVKD. This CDR3 comprises 14 residues. V was pared by 6 bases and J by 5 bases, with 5 bases of the junction left unmatched.

This sequence joins TRBV4-1 and TRBJ1-6; D is perhaps TRBD1 (6 bases). The CDR3 has 16 residues. V lost 3 bases to trimming and J lost 4 bases, with 13 bases between them. The germline gives CDR1 MGHRA, CDR2 YSYEKL. CDR3 nucleotides: TGCGCCAGCAGCCAGGGGGGGCCGGATTATAATTCACCCCTCCACTTT. Translated: CASSQGGPDYNSPLHF.

The CDR3 nucleotides are TGTGCCACCAGCAGACCTCGGGACAGGAACACTGAAGCTTTCTTT. Protein sequence: CATSRPRDRNTEAFF. The chain couples TRBV15 to TRBJ1-1; 7 bases are shared with TRBD1. The CDR3 runs to 15 residues. With V trimmed by 2 bases and J by 1 base, 4 bases remained unmatched. CDR1 is LNHNV, CDR2 YYDKDF, per germline (reference sequence).

The V and J genes are TRBV2 and TRBJ2-5, with 13 bases matching TRBD2. The CDR3 loop spans 16 amino acids. Germline-derived CDR1 and CDR2 are SNHLY and FYNNEI. Trimming removed 7 bases from V and 2 bases from J; junction bases left unmatched: 7. CDR3 sequence (DNA): TGTGCCAGCATGTCGGGACTAGCGGGGAGGCAAGAGACCCAGTACTTC. Its translation is CASMSGLAGRQETQYF.

In this sample, this clone turned up once. This chain uses TRBV11-2 with TRBJ2-2, with D possibly matching TRBD1 (6 bases). Germline V gives CDR1 SGHAT, CDR2 FQNNGV. The V end was cut by 4 bases, the J end by 0 bases, with 12 bases between. CDR3 size: 16 residues. Written as DNA, the CDR3 is TGTGCCAGCAGCTACGCCGGACAGCCGAACACCGGGGAGCTGTTTTTT. This codes for CASSYAGQPNTGELFF. Using reference TRBV11-2 and TRBJ2-2 for the parts outside the CDR3, the full variable domain is EAGVAQSPRYKIIEKRQSVAFWCNPISGHATLYWYQQILGQGPKLLIQFQNNGVVDDSQLPKDRFSAERLKGVDSTLKIQPAKLEDSAVYLCASSYAGQPNTGELFFGEGSRLTVL.

The J gene is TRBJ2-7, the V gene TRBV2; TRBD2 is a possible D gene (5 bases). The V gene lost 7 bases and the J gene lost 0 bases, with 10 bases spanning the gap. CDR1 is SNHLY, CDR2 FYNNEI, per germline. The length of the CDR3 is 13 residues. The CDR3 sequence: CASTSTISYEQYF. The DNA of the CDR3 is TGTGCCAGCACCTCGACTATCTCCTACGAGCAGTACTTC. Complete variable domain (other parts from reference TRBV2 and TRBJ2-7): EPEVTQTPSHQVTQMGQEVILRCVPISNHLYFYWYRQILGQKVEFLVSFYNNEISEKSEIFDDQFSVERPDGSNFTLKIRSTKLEDSAMYFCASTSTISYEQYFGPGTRLTVT.

The V and J genes are TRBV7-8 and TRBJ1-1; no clear D. The CDR3 totals 14 residues. The germline V gene has CDR1 SGHVS and CDR2 FQNEAQ. Trimming removed 1 base at V and 1 base at J, with 7 bases between. The CDR3 protein is CASSLGTANTEAFF. The DNA for the CDR3 is TGTGCCAGCAGCTTAGGAACAGCGAACACTGAAGCTTTCTTT.

With regard to this clone: At one boundary the junction diverges from the germline segment, which might be a read error. The chain has TRBV7-6 and TRBJ1-5; maybe TRBD1 (6 bases). Germline-derived CDR1 and CDR2 are SGHVS and FNYEAQ. The CDR3 is 14 amino acids. For the CDR3, the DNA is TGTGCCAGCAGCGAAAACAGGGTTGGGCAGCCCCAGAATTTT. Protein product: CASSENRVGQPQNF.

This clone was picked up a small number of times. This sequence joins TRBV6-1 and TRBJ2-1; 8 bases align to TRBD2. The CDR3 runs to 15 residues. The V gene end was trimmed by 3 bases and the J gene end by 4 bases; junction bases not matched to a gene: 5. Germline V gives CDR1 MNHNS, CDR2 SASEGT. The CDR3 loop reads CASSEGVAGYNEQFF. The CDR3 region has the DNA TGTGCCAGCAGTGAGGGGGTAGCGGGATACAATGAGCAGTTCTTC.

The gene calls are TRBV13 and TRBJ2-7, with a possible D match to TRBD2 (5 bases). There are 15 residues in the CDR3. V dropped 1 base and J dropped 2 bases, with 12 bases sitting between them. The germline CDR1 and CDR2 sequences are PRHDT and FYEKMQ (reference sequence). The CDR3 reads CASSLARGIAYEQYF. CDR3 DNA sequence: TGTGCCAGCAGCTTAGCCCGGGGTATTGCCTACGAGCAGTACTTC.

J is TRBJ2-7 and V is TRBV29-1, with 7 bases matching TRBD2. There are 13 residues in the CDR3. Germline CDR1 SQVTM, CDR2 ANQGSEA. The junction had 2 bases not matched to a gene; V was cut back by 1 base and J by 2 bases. Here the CDR3 reads CSVEAGGTYEQYF. The CDR3 region has the DNA TGCAGCGTTGAAGCGGGGGGTACCTACGAGCAGTACTTC.

The CDR3 DNA sequence: TGTGCCACTTCGACGGGGGATCAGCCCCAGCATTTT. Its protein is CATSTGDQPQHF. The rearrangement links TRBV28 to TRBJ1-5; D may be TRBD1 (5 bases). Trimming took off 10 bases at V and 5 bases at J, with 12 bases between the two ends. Germline V gene data show CDR1 as MDHEN and CDR2 as SYDVKM. The CDR3 loop spans 12 amino acids.

The chain carries TRBV5-1 and TRBJ2-3; 8 positions agree with TRBD1. CDR1 and CDR2 from the germline V gene are SGHRS and YFSETQ. V was clipped by 3 bases and J by 0 bases; unmatched bases: 9. The CDR3 is 17 residues long. The CDR3 sequence is CASSWTGTARSTDTQYF. CDR3 in DNA: TGCGCCAGCAGCTGGACAGGGACCGCTAGGAGCACAGATACGCAGTATTTT.